This entry features one T cell receptor (beta chain) sequence. Replicate PCRs for sorted subsets used approximately 190 ng DNA; this equaled tens of thousands of T cell genomes. Libraries were prepared by immunoSEQ multiplex PCR; TCRdb keeps only in-frame clonotypes and omits some of them. The data contain roughly 530,000 clones, approximately 95% of them singletons. The data were obtained in a study of shared clonotypes between healthy human individuals. Study details: Donor composition was a couple of women and a few men, aged 18 to 49.

V shed 7 bases, J shed 1 base, and the junction held 15 bases outside the gene matches. The CDR3 contains 18 residues. The germline V gene encodes CDR1 MGHDK and CDR2 SYGVNS. The chain uses TRBV25-1 and TRBJ2-1; 8 bases map to TRBD1. The TCR sequence derives from a woman aged 25 to 39 in good health. Specimen: naive CD4+ T cells sorted from blood. Subset specified: CD45RA+ positively selected. The CDR3 spells CASTRQGTTRGSYNEQFF. CDR3 DNA: TGTGCCAGCACCCGACAGGGGACGACTAGAGGGTCCTACAATGAGCAGTTCTTC. Using reference TRBV25-1 and TRBJ2-1 for the parts outside the CDR3, the full variable domain is EADIYQTPRYLVIGTGKKITLECSQTMGHDKMYWYQQDPGMELHLIHYSYGVNSTEKGDLSSESTVSRIRTEHFPLTLESARPSHTSQYLCASTRQGTTRGSYNEQFFGPGTRLTVL.